Listed below are T cell receptor beta chains from one sample, sequenced in a study of blood T cell repertoires in COVID-19. Method: immunoSEQ multiplex PCR; TCRdb's copy keeps in-frame clones and lacks some. The sample records about 160,000 clones, about 86% being singletons. Input material: peripheral blood. These receptors all stem from a woman between 65 and 79 years old with COVID-19, enrolled during active disease. The CDR3 runs from the conserved cysteine through the conserved F or W. D genes are given only for firm matches. The listing skips clone size in some rows; elsewhere it reads once, few, many or a size class.

clone size	V gene	J gene	D gene	CDR3 DNA	CDR3 protein
NA	TRBV28	TRBJ2-1	TRBD2	TGTGCCAGCAGTAGTAGTGGGCTAGCGGGGGGCCGGAACTACAATGAGCAGTTCTTC	CASSSSGLAGGRNYNEQFF
NA	TRBV18	TRBJ1-1	NA	TGTGCCAGCTCAGTGACATTAAACACTGAAGCTTTCTTT	CASSVTLNTEAFF
NA	TRBV3-1/TRBV3-2	TRBJ1-4	NA	TGTGCCAGCAGCCAAGGGGATGTACAGGGAGGGGAAAAACTGTTTTTT	CASSQGDVQGGEKLFF
NA	TRBV6-5	TRBJ1-4	TRBD1	TGTGCCAGCAGCAAACTACAGGGGGTTGGTGAAAAACTGTTTTTT	CASSKLQGVGEKLFF
NA	TRBV7-8	TRBJ2-2	NA	TGTGCCAGCAGCCGGACAGCAAATAATAGGGCCGGGGAGCTGTTTTTT	CASSRTANNRAGELFF
NA	TRBV27	TRBJ1-2	TRBD1	TGTGCCAGCGGGGTAGGATTCGGGACAGGGGGCTATGGCTACACCTTC	CASGVGFGTGGYGYTF
NA	TRBV9	TRBJ2-7	TRBD2	TGTGCCAGCAGCGTAGGGGTTAGCGGGGGGCAACACGAGCAGTACTTC	CASSVGVSGGQHEQYF
NA	TRBV28	TRBJ2-2	TRBD1	TGTGCCAGCAGCGGACAGGGGGCGCCCCCGAGGGGGGAGCTGTTTTTT	CASSGQGAPPRGELFF
NA	TRBV4-2	TRBJ2-1	TRBD2	TGTGCCAGCAGCCAACCTAGCGGGGGGCAAAACAATGAGCAGTTCTTC	CASSQPSGGQNNEQFF
NA	TRBV7-2	TRBJ1-1	NA	TGTGCCAGCAGCCCCCGAGGGGGGGTGAACACTGAAGCTTTCTTT	CASSPRGGVNTEAFF
NA	TRBV7-6	TRBJ1-4	NA	TGTGCCAGCAGCTACGGGGGGGGGCCTAATGAAAAACTGTTTTTT	CASSYGGGPNEKLFF
NA	TRBV24-1	TRBJ2-3	TRBD1	TGTGCCACCAGTGATTACTCCGGGACAGGGTCCACAGATACGCAGTATTTT	CATSDYSGTGSTDTQYF
NA	TRBV2	TRBJ2-2	TRBD2	TGTGCCAGCACCGGGGGGGGGCCCGGGGAGCTGTTTTTT	CASTGGGPGELFF
few	TRBV25-1	TRBJ1-5	NA	TGTGCCAGCAGTGATTCAGGATATCAGCCCCAGCATTTT	CASSDSGYQPQHF
NA	TRBV21-1	TRBJ1-5	NA	TGTGCCAGCAGCAAAGCGGCGGAGGGGGCAACCCCCCGTGGGCCGCCCCAGCATTTT	CASSKAAEGATPRGPPQHF
NA	TRBV30	TRBJ2-1	TRBD2	TGTGCCTGGCTTAGCGGGGGGGACAATCGGTCGTTCTTC	CAWLSGGDNRSFF
once	TRBV19	TRBJ2-1	TRBD1	TGTGCCAGCCGGACAGGGTCCAGCAATGAGCAGTTCTTC	CASRTGSSNEQFF
NA	TRBV7-9	TRBJ1-3	NA	TGTGCCAGCAGCATCCCCAGGGGACCCTCTGGAAACACCATATATTTT	CASSIPRGPSGNTIYF
NA	TRBV28	TRBJ1-5	NA	TGTGCCAGCAGTTTATCGGGAAGCAATCAGCCCCAGCATTTT	CASSLSGSNQPQHF
NA	TRBV5-6	TRBJ1-2	TRBD1	TGTGCCAGCAGCTTACGGGACAGGAACTATGGCTACACCTTC	CASSLRDRNYGYTF
NA	TRBV2	TRBJ2-2	TRBD1	TGTGCCAGCAGTAGGACAGGGTCTGACACCGGGGAGCTGTTTTTT	CASSRTGSDTGELFF
NA	TRBV3-1/TRBV3-2	TRBJ1-2	TRBD1	TGTGCCAGCAGCCCGACTCGACCCGGGACAGGAGGCTATGGCTACACCTTC	CASSPTRPGTGGYGYTF
NA	TRBV10-3	TRBJ2-1	NA	TGTGCCTTACGACGTCAGGCCCAGGGGGGTGAGCAGTTCTTC	CALRRQAQGGEQFF
once	TRBV2	TRBJ1-1	NA	TGTGCCAGCAGGGCCGACAATCGAGCTTTCTTT	CASRADNRAFF
NA	TRBV18	TRBJ2-5	TRBD1	TGTGCCAGCTCACCACGGGGACAGGGGGTTCAAGAGACCCAGTACTTC	CASSPRGQGVQETQYF
NA	TRBV28	TRBJ1-5	NA	TGTGCCAGCAGTTTAAAATCTCGGCCCCAGCATTTT	CASSLKSRPQHF
NA	TRBV7-9	TRBJ1-4	TRBD1	TGTGCCAGCAGCTTAGCGGGACAGGGATATCTTGCAAAACTGTTTTTT	CASSLAGQGYLAKLFF
NA	TRBV11-2	TRBJ2-7	NA	TGTGCCAGCAGCTTTTCGACAGCGACCGACTACGAGCAGTACTTC	CASSFSTATDYEQYF
NA	TRBV9	TRBJ1-1	NA	TGTGCCAGCAGCGTAGGACAGTCGAACACTGAAGCTTTCTTT	CASSVGQSNTEAFF
NA	TRBV5-1	TRBJ1-2	NA	TGCGCCAGCAGCTTGGGTTCGGGGGGCGCGGACACCTTC	CASSLGSGGADTF
once	TRBV10-2	TRBJ2-1	TRBD2	TGCGCCAGCAGCCTAGCGGGGGGATACAATGAGCAGTTCTTC	CASSLAGGYNEQFF
NA	TRBV27	TRBJ1-1	NA	TGTGCCAGCAGTACTACAGGGCTGAACACTGAAGCTTTCTTT	CASSTTGLNTEAFF
NA	TRBV7-9	TRBJ2-5	NA	TGTGCCAGCAGGGCGATAGCAGAGACCCAGTACTTC	CASRAIAETQYF
NA	TRBV19	TRBJ2-7	TRBD1	TGTGCCAGTAGCTACTTTACGACAGGGGGCCCTTTTTCGGGGGAGCAGTACTTC	CASSYFTTGGPFSGEQYF
NA	TRBV6-4	TRBJ1-5	TRBD1	TGTGCCAGCAGTACTCGGGACAGGGCGCATCATCAGCCCCAGCATTTT	CASSTRDRAHHQPQHF
NA	TRBV4-2	TRBJ1-2	TRBD1	TGTGCCAGCAGCCAAACGGGGGCCAGGGGGTTTGGCTACACCTTC	CASSQTGARGFGYTF
NA	TRBV4-1	TRBJ2-2	NA	TGCGCCAGCAGCCCGCCAGGAGGGGGGGCGTTCGGGGAGCTGTTTTTT	CASSPPGGGAFGELFF
NA	TRBV28	TRBJ1-2	TRBD1	TGTGCCAGCAGTTCCTACCAAACAGGGGGCCGGAGAGGAAACTATGGCTACACCTTC	CASSSYQTGGRRGNYGYTF
NA	TRBV6-6	TRBJ1-1	NA	TGTGCCAGCAGTGACAGAGGATTTGAAGCTTTCTTT	CASSDRGFEAFF
NA	TRBV6-6	TRBJ1-3	TRBD1	TGTGCCAGCAGCGGTACCGGGACAGGGGAGTTTAAGAAGTCTGGAAACACCATATATTTT	CASSGTGTGEFKKSGNTIYF
once	TRBV3-1/TRBV3-2	TRBJ2-7	NA	TGTGCCAGCAGCCAAGAAGGACGGGGGAGATACGAGCAGTACTTC	CASSQEGRGRYEQYF
NA	TRBV3-1/TRBV3-2	TRBJ2-4	NA	TGTGCCAGCAGCCAAGGAGCGGCCAAAAACATTCAGTACTTC	CASSQGAAKNIQYF
NA	TRBV5-1	TRBJ1-2	NA	TGCGCCAGCAGCCAGGATCCGGGACTGAGGGGCTACACCTTC	CASSQDPGLRGYTF
NA	TRBV28	TRBJ2-7	TRBD1	TGTGCCAGCAGCAAGACAGGGGGCGTTATCTACGAGCAGTACTTC	CASSKTGGVIYEQYF
few	TRBV5-1	TRBJ1-3	NA	TGCGCCAGCAGCTTGACAGGCAACTCTGGAAACACCATATATTTT	CASSLTGNSGNTIYF
NA	TRBV5-4	TRBJ2-1	TRBD1	TGTGCCAGCAGGTTGGGGGGGACAGGGACGTCTGAGCAGTTCTTC	CASRLGGTGTSEQFF
once	TRBV2	TRBJ1-4	TRBD1	TGTGCCAGCAGCCGCGGGACAGGGGCAACTAATGAAAAACTGTTTTTT	CASSRGTGATNEKLFF
NA	TRBV5-1	TRBJ2-1	NA	TGCGCCAGCAGATCAGGGGATTCCTACAATGAGCAGTTCTTC	CASRSGDSYNEQFF
once	TRBV28	TRBJ1-5	TRBD1	TGTGCCAGCAGGGGGACAGGGGAACTTCAGCCCCAGCATTTT	CASRGTGELQPQHF
NA	TRBV5-4	TRBJ1-3	NA	TGTGCCAGCAGCTTGAGCAATCCCGGGGTCTCTGGAAACACCATATATTTT	CASSLSNPGVSGNTIYF
NA	TRBV28	TRBJ1-2	TRBD1	TGTGCCAGCGAGACAGGGAGTAACTATGGCTACACCTTC	CASETGSNYGYTF
NA	TRBV6-6	TRBJ2-1	NA	TGTGCCAGCAGTTCAGCGGTAGAGCAGTTCTTC	CASSSAVEQFF
NA	TRBV6-5	TRBJ1-3	NA	TGTGCCAGCAGTTACGGGGGGGGACCTGGAAACACCATATATTTT	CASSYGGGPGNTIYF
NA	TRBV11-2	TRBJ1-5	TRBD1	TGTGCCAGCAGCTTAAACACAGGGGGCAATCAGCCCCAGCATTTT	CASSLNTGGNQPQHF
NA	TRBV19	TRBJ2-4	TRBD1	TGTGCCAGTACTCCCCGCGGACAGGCGAAAAACATTCAGTACTTC	CASTPRGQAKNIQYF
NA	TRBV2	TRBJ2-4	NA	TGTGCCAGCAGTTTGGACGACAGGGCGGGGACCAAAAACATTCAGTACTTC	CASSLDDRAGTKNIQYF
few	TRBV7-6	TRBJ2-7	TRBD2	TGTGCCAGCAGCCCCCGACTAGCGGATGGCTACGAGCAGTACTTC	CASSPRLADGYEQYF
NA	TRBV18	TRBJ2-4	NA	TGTGCCAGCTCACCTGACAGCCTACCCAAAAACATTCAGTACTTC	CASSPDSLPKNIQYF